These 5 T cell receptor beta chains were sequenced from one sample in a study of CD8+CD57+ T cells in acquired aplastic anemia. TCR beta VDJ and CDR3 profiling used genomic DNA as template. TCRdb recomputed calls from the reads with MiXCR, one row per CDR3 protein. The table lists a few hundred thousand distinct CDR3 sequences, about half of them singletons. Patients included in sequencing had previously demonstrated CD8+CD57+ cell expansion by flow cytometry. Sequenced input: sorted CD4+, CD8+, or CD8+CD57+ T cells (not recorded which) from PBMCs. These receptors all stem from a human donor with aplastic anemia.

The J gene is TRBJ1-6, the V gene TRBV5-1; 7 bases are a match to TRBD1. Germline assignment: CDR1 SGHRS and CDR2 YFSETQ. The CDR3 consists of 16 residues. J was trimmed by 9 bases and V by 5 bases; bases with no gene match: 14. CDR3 DNA sequence: TGCGCCAGCAGGTACCAGGGGGGAATGGGTTCTTCACCCCTCCACTTT. Protein product: CASRYQGGMGSSPLHF. Full variable domain (rest looked up from reference TRBV5-1 and TRBJ1-6): KAGVTQTPRYLIKTRGQQVTLSCSPISGHRSVSWYQQTPGQGLQFLFEYFSETQRNKGNFPGRFSGRQFSNSRSEMNVSTLELGDSALYLCASRYQGGMGSSPLHFGNGTRLTVT.

This clonotype appeared a few times. The CDR3 region has the DNA TGTGCCAGCAGCCTCACATACTACGAGCAGTACTTC. It encodes CASSLTYYEQYF. The chain has TRBV2 and TRBJ2-7; D call uncertain. V was shortened by 6 bases and J by 3 bases, with 9 bases between the two germline ends. The CDR3 is 12 residues long. Germline CDR1 and CDR2: SNHLY and FYNNEI.

This chain links TRBV7-6 with TRBJ2-7; TRBD1 matches at 11 bases. The CDR3 is 13 residues long. The V segment lost 5 bases and the J segment 7 bases; nucleotides outside the gene matches: 4. Germline-derived CDR1 and CDR2 are SGHVS and FNYEAQ. In DNA, the CDR3 is TGTGCCAGCAGCACGGGACAGGGGGGAGAGCAGTACGTC. It yields the protein CASSTGQGGEQYV.

This clonotype came up many times. The rearrangement links TRBV7-3 to TRBJ1-2; D perhaps matches TRBD1 (6 bases). The CDR3 is 13 residues long. CDR1 and CDR2 from the germline V gene are SGHTA and FQGTGA. V lost 4 bases and J lost 7, with 13 bases in between. The chain's CDR3 is CASSWDTTGGYTF. The CDR3, as DNA: TGTGCCAGCAGCTGGGACACGACTGGTGGCTACACCTTC.

This clonotype was seen many times. The chain employs TRBV6-5 and TRBJ1-2; D might be TRBD1 (5 bases). Germline V gene data show CDR1 as MNHEY and CDR2 as SVGAGI. Trimming stripped 5 bases from V and 0 bases from J, with 10 bases between. There are 14 residues in the CDR3. As DNA, the CDR3 is TGTGCCAGCAGTGGGACCTCGTCTAACTATGGCTACACCTTC. Encoded protein: CASSGTSSNYGYTF.